These 10 T cell receptor beta chains originate from one sample sequenced in a study of control samples from healthy donors and cancer patients. Method: immunoSEQ multiplex PCR; TCRdb's copy keeps in-frame clones and lacks some. The sample holds 100,000 to 120,000 clones, 70% to 90% seen once. The sequenced material came from PBMCs. These receptors came from a woman aged 55-70 years with lung cancer.

This chain joins TRBV15 and TRBJ2-1; 7 bases map to TRBD2. Looked up from germline, CDR1 is LNHNV and CDR2 is YYDKDF (reference sequence). The ends lost 3 bases at V and 2 bases at J; junction bases unmatched: 4. The CDR3 extends over 15 amino acids. As DNA, the CDR3 is TGTGCCACCAGCAGCCTCAGCGGGGCCTACAATGAGCAGTTCTTC. It is translated as CATSSLSGAYNEQFF.

The DNA of the CDR3 is TGTGCCAGCAGCAGCGGGGGGGCAAGTGCCGGGGAGCTGTTTTTT. This sequence encodes CASSSGGASAGELFF. The V call is TRBV6-5, the J call TRBJ2-2, with 10 bases matching TRBD2. Trimming cost V 6 bases and J 6 bases; bases outside gene matches: 7. CDR3 length: 15 residues. The germline V gene has CDR1 MNHEY and CDR2 SVGAGI.

This chain connects TRBV11-2 to TRBJ2-7; D may be TRBD2 (6 bases). CDR1 and CDR2 from the germline V gene are SGHAT and FQNNGV. The CDR3 has 14 amino acids. V lost 5 bases, J lost 0 bases, and 11 bases lay in between. The CDR3 bases are TGTGCCAGCAGCCGGGACTTAAGCTCCTACGAGCAGTACTTC. Its protein is CASSRDLSSYEQYF.

The chain recombines TRBV3-1 (or the pseudogene TRBV3-2) with TRBJ2-5; TRBD2 matches 11 bases. V lost 4 bases and J lost 3; bases outside the gene matches: 7. The CDR3 is made up of 16 amino acids. Germline lookup yields CDR1 LGHDT and CDR2 YNNKEL (reference sequence). Written as DNA, the CDR3 is TGTGCCAGCAGCCTTCCCAGACTAGCGGGGAAAGAGACCCAGTACTTC. This translates into CASSLPRLAGKETQYF.

The chain carries TRBV28 and TRBJ1-6; D perhaps matches TRBD1 (5 bases). Between the trimmed V and J ends, which lost 3 bases and 2 bases, there was a span of 11 bases. This CDR3 has 16 residues. The germline CDR1 and CDR2 sequences are MDHEN and SYDVKM. Here the CDR3 reads CASSFEKDTYNSPLHF. DNA of the CDR3: TGTGCCAGCAGTTTTGAGAAGGACACCTATAATTCACCCCTCCACTTT.

The chain has TRBV9 and TRBJ1-4; D remains unclear. The V gene lost 4 bases and the J gene lost 2 bases, with 12 bases spanning the gap. The CDR3 runs to 15 residues. Germline V lookup: CDR1 SGDLS, CDR2 YYNGEE. The CDR3 DNA sequence: TGTGCCAGCAGCTCGACGGGTAGGACTAATGAAAAACTGTTTTTT. This encodes CASSSTGRTNEKLFF. Complete variable domain (other parts from reference TRBV9 and TRBJ1-4): DSGVTQTPKHLITATGQRVTLRCSPRSGDLSVYWYQQSLDQGLQFLIQYYNGEERAKGNILERFSAQQFPDLHSELNLSSLELGDSALYFCASSSTGRTNEKLFFGSGTQLSVL.

This chain uses TRBV4-1 with TRBJ2-5; TRBD1 matches 10 bases. Germline V gene sequence: CDR1 MGHRA, CDR2 YSYEKL. Trimming at V came to 1 base and at J to 5 bases, leaving 13 bases not matched to a gene. The CDR3 totals 18 residues. The CDR3 loop reads CASSQVNLGQGRGETQYF. The CDR3, as DNA: TGCGCCAGCAGCCAAGTAAATTTGGGACAGGGGCGGGGGGAGACCCAGTACTTC.

The CDR3 DNA reads as TGTGCCAGCAGCTTATTAGCGGTCCCCACAGATACGCAGTATTTT. Protein sequence: CASSLLAVPTDTQYF. The rearrangement joins TRBV7-3 to TRBJ2-3; a weak D match, TRBD2 (6 bases). The V end lost 2 bases, the J end lost 2 bases, and 11 bases lay between the germline ends. CDR1 SGHTA and CDR2 FQGTGA come from the germline V gene. This CDR3 spans 15 amino acids.

This sequence joins TRBV23-1 and TRBJ1-2; 7 positions agree with TRBD1. TRBV23-1 qualifies as an ORF whose function is uncertain. V gave up 2 bases and J gave up 3 bases; unmatched junction bases: 15. This CDR3 spans 18 amino acids. The CDR3 reads CASSQPHSGQREYYGYTF. In nucleotides, the CDR3 is TGCGCCAGCAGTCAACCTCACTCGGGACAGAGAGAGTACTATGGCTACACCTTC.

The chain combines TRBV4-2 with TRBJ2-2; 8 bases fit TRBD1. The CDR3 totals 17 residues. The V gene's germline CDR1 is LGHNA and CDR2 YNFKEQ. Trimming removed 0 bases from V and 2 bases from J; junction bases left unmatched: 5. This CDR3 is CASSQDGQGANTGELFF. CDR3 nucleotide sequence: TGTGCCAGCAGCCAAGATGGCCAGGGGGCTAACACCGGGGAGCTGTTTTTT.